The rows below give T cell receptor beta chains drawn from one sample of a study of blood T cell repertoires in COVID-19. Clones were sequenced by immunoSEQ multiplex PCR, and TCRdb holds only the in-frame ones, with some missing. This table has 200,000 to 250,000 clones, under 85% appearing once. The sample comprised peripheral blood. The receptors derive from a woman in her 30s with COVID-19, enrolled during active disease. Both conserved end residues are part of each CDR3. The D gene is left open where the match is weak. Clone size is not always given. Where it is, it says once, few, many or a class for expanded clones.

v_call,j_call,d_call,clone_size,cdr3_aa,cdr3_nt
TRBV7-9,TRBJ2-1,.,.,CASSFQGNNEQFF,TGTGCCAGCAGCTTTCAGGGGAACAATGAGCAGTTCTTC
TRBV28,TRBJ1-1,TRBD1,once,CASRLTGGYTEAFF,TGTGCCAGCAGACTGACAGGGGGATACACTGAAGCTTTCTTT
TRBV7-2,TRBJ2-7,TRBD1,.,CASSFGQGVDEQYF,TGTGCCAGCAGCTTTGGACAGGGGGTCGACGAGCAGTACTTC
TRBV5-1,TRBJ2-1,.,.,CASSFRTADNEQFF,TGCGCCAGCAGCTTCCGGACAGCAGACAATGAGCAGTTCTTC
TRBV9,TRBJ1-4,TRBD1,.,CASSADRGRRGEKLFF,TGTGCCAGCAGCGCAGACAGGGGGAGGCGGGGTGAAAAACTGTTTTTT
TRBV30,TRBJ1-5,.,.,CAWSLGPNSNQPQHF,TGTGCCTGGAGTCTTGGTCCTAATAGCAATCAGCCCCAGCATTTT
TRBV6-6,TRBJ1-1,.,.,CASSRDRAFF,TGTGCCAGCAGCCGCGACAGGGCTTTCTTT
TRBV28,TRBJ1-2,.,.,CASSFPAGNYGYTF,TGTGCCAGCAGTTTCCCTGCGGGTAACTATGGCTACACCTTC
TRBV9,TRBJ2-7,TRBD1,.,CASSVGTGGDEQYF,TGTGCCAGCAGCGTAGGGACAGGGGGCGACGAGCAGTACTTC
TRBV9,TRBJ1-1,TRBD1,few,CASSTGQGRGMNTEAFF,TGTGCCAGCAGCACCGGACAGGGGAGGGGGATGAACACTGAAGCTTTCTTT
TRBV6-2/TRBV6-3,TRBJ1-1,.,.,CASSYNTGYTEAFF,TGTGCCAGCAGTTACAACACAGGGTACACTGAAGCTTTCTTT
TRBV7-9,TRBJ1-4,TRBD1,.,CASSINRGNNEKLFF,TGTGCCAGCAGCATAAACAGGGGGAATAATGAAAAACTGTTTTTT
TRBV2,TRBJ2-1,.,few,CASSASPQTNNEQFF,TGTGCCAGCAGTGCCAGCCCTCAGACTAACAATGAGCAGTTCTTC
TRBV7-2,TRBJ2-6,TRBD1,few,CASSPDRAGANVLTF,TGTGCCAGCAGCCCTGACAGGGCTGGGGCCAACGTCCTGACTTTC
TRBV7-9,TRBJ2-7,TRBD1,once,CASSLTGVEQYF,TGTGCCAGCAGCTTAACAGGGGTCGAGCAGTACTTC
TRBV5-4,TRBJ1-1,.,few,CASSLGRDTEAFF,TGTGCCAGCAGCCTGGGTCGGGACACTGAAGCTTTCTTT
TRBV28,TRBJ2-1,TRBD2,.,CASSEGLAYNEQFF,TGTGCCAGCAGCGAGGGACTAGCATACAATGAGCAGTTCTTC
TRBV7-9,TRBJ2-1,.,.,CASRTGTNEQFF,TGTGCCAGCAGAACCGGGACTAATGAGCAGTTCTTC
TRBV5-6,TRBJ2-4,.,.,CASSVPRDFQKNIQYF,TGTGCCAGCAGCGTCCCCAGGGACTTCCAAAAAAACATTCAGTACTTC
TRBV28,TRBJ1-2,.,.,CASSWSSNYGYTF,TGTGCCAGCAGTTGGAGCTCGAACTATGGCTACACCTTC
TRBV28,TRBJ2-1,TRBD1,.,CASSSRTGTYNEQFF,TGTGCCAGCAGTTCCAGGACAGGGACCTACAATGAGCAGTTCTTC
TRBV3-1/TRBV3-2,TRBJ1-5,.,.,CASSQDNGGRQPQHF,TGTGCCAGCAGCCAAGATAATGGAGGAAGGCAGCCCCAGCATTTT
TRBV9,TRBJ2-1,TRBD1,.,CASSVSRDSEQFF,TGTGCCAGCAGCGTCTCTAGGGACAGCGAGCAGTTCTTC
TRBV7-2,TRBJ2-2,.,.,CASSLKQGNTGELFF,TGTGCCAGCAGCTTAAAACAGGGGAACACCGGGGAGCTGTTTTTT
TRBV12-3/TRBV12-4,TRBJ1-2,.,.,CASSGDRRYGYTF,TGTGCCAGCAGTGGAGACAGGCGCTATGGCTACACCTTC
TRBV30,TRBJ1-5,.,.,CAWSVGEDQPQHF,TGTGCCTGGAGTGTGGGGGAGGATCAGCCCCAGCATTTT
TRBV19,TRBJ1-1,.,.,CASSILQTGNTEAFF,TGTGCCAGTAGTATCCTTCAGACTGGTAACACTGAAGCTTTCTTT
TRBV5-1,TRBJ1-5,.,.,CASSLSRGEQPQHF,TGCGCCAGCAGCTTGAGCAGGGGAGAACAGCCCCAGCATTTT
TRBV5-1,TRBJ2-2,.,.,CASQSGQMNTGELFF,TGCGCCAGCCAATCGGGACAAATGAACACCGGGGAGCTGTTTTTT
TRBV28,TRBJ1-1,.,.,CASSLPVNTEAFF,TGTGCCAGCAGCCTTCCGGTGAACACTGAAGCTTTCTTT
TRBV7-9,TRBJ2-2,TRBD1,.,CASSLDRQGADGELFF,TGTGCCAGCAGCTTAGATAGGCAGGGGGCCGACGGGGAGCTGTTTTTT
TRBV7-2,TRBJ1-3,TRBD1,.,CASSFRTGLGNTIYF,TGTGCCAGCAGCTTTAGGACAGGGCTTGGAAACACCATATATTTT
TRBV24-1,TRBJ2-1,TRBD1,.,CATSDLRQGYEQFF,TGTGCCACCAGTGATTTGCGACAGGGCTATGAGCAGTTCTTC
TRBV11-2,TRBJ2-1,TRBD1,once,CASSSRGQGSYNEQFF,TGTGCCAGCAGCTCGCGAGGACAGGGGTCCTACAATGAGCAGTTCTTC
TRBV3-1/TRBV3-2,TRBJ2-3,.,.,CASSQAAGASVKDTQYF,TGTGCCAGCAGCCAAGCGGCGGGGGCCTCAGTTAAGGATACGCAGTATTTT
TRBV18,TRBJ1-5,TRBD1,.,CASSWTGSNQPQHF,TGTGCCAGCTCGTGGACAGGGAGCAATCAGCCCCAGCATTTT
TRBV4-2,TRBJ2-7,TRBD2,.,CASSQGAVSGSEQYF,TGTGCCAGCAGCCAGGGGGCTGTTAGCGGGAGCGAGCAGTACTTC
TRBV19,TRBJ2-1,.,.,CASSIRSAGYNEQFF,TGTGCCAGTAGTATAAGGTCGGCCGGGTACAATGAGCAGTTCTTC
TRBV9,TRBJ1-1,.,.,CASSVDGENTEAFF,TGTGCCAGCAGCGTTGACGGGGAGAACACTGAAGCTTTCTTT
TRBV18,TRBJ2-2,.,.,CASSPLTGYTGELFF,TGTGCCAGCTCACCATTGACGGGATACACCGGGGAGCTGTTTTTT
TRBV29-1,TRBJ2-7,.,.,CSVGLGLGEQYF,TGCAGCGTTGGGCTGGGCTTGGGCGAGCAGTACTTC
TRBV7-9,TRBJ2-3,.,.,CASSLAQGQGHF,TGTGCCAGCAGCTTAGCTCAAGGCCAGGGGCATTTT
TRBV2,TRBJ1-2,TRBD1,.,CASSPGTGVGYTF,TGTGCCAGCAGTCCCGGGACAGGCGTTGGCTACACCTTC
TRBV5-5,TRBJ2-3,TRBD2,.,CASSLNAGGSDTQYF,TGTGCCAGCAGCCTCAATGCCGGGGGGTCAGATACGCAGTATTTT
TRBV7-9,TRBJ2-1,.,.,CASSLRSARLTYNEQFF,TGTGCCAGCAGCTTAAGGTCGGCCAGGCTAACCTACAATGAGCAGTTCTTC
TRBV6-5,TRBJ2-7,TRBD2,.,CASRGGRGTYEQYF,TGTGCCAGCAGGGGAGGGAGGGGTACCTACGAGCAGTACTTC
TRBV4-3,TRBJ2-3,TRBD1,.,CASSRKVVGQGVWTQYF,TGCGCCAGCAGCCGGAAGGTCGTGGGACAGGGAGTTTGGACGCAGTATTTT
TRBV6-5,TRBJ2-5,.,once,CASNHRAGGETQYF,TGTGCCAGCAATCACAGGGCAGGCGGGGAGACCCAGTACTTC
TRBV5-1,TRBJ2-3,TRBD2,many,CASMLAGADTQYF,TGCGCCAGCATGCTAGCGGGAGCAGATACGCAGTATTTT
TRBV19,TRBJ1-5,.,.,CASARFGRIKNLSNQPQHF,TGTGCCAGTGCTCGGTTCGGCAGGATCAAAAACCTTAGCAATCAGCCCCAGCATTTT
TRBV7-2,TRBJ2-1,TRBD2,.,CASSPVELAGPNEQFF,TGTGCCAGCAGCCCCGTAGAGCTAGCGGGACCCAATGAGCAGTTCTTC
TRBV5-1,TRBJ1-2,.,.,CASSPGGVDGYTF,TGCGCCAGCAGCCCCGGAGGGGTTGACGGCTACACCTTC